This entry features one T cell receptor beta chain sequence. This sample is part of a study of low-dose radiotherapy and immunotherapy resistance in tumors. Across the study: Patients were treated with intravenous nivolumab at 240 mg every two weeks and were also dosed with ipilimumab at 1 mg/kg every six weeks.

TRAV- and TRBV-specific primers primed first-strand cDNA, covering alpha and beta chains. TCR amplification involved around 22 PCR cycles with a constant-region primer and V-primer adapter. mRNA isolates were amplified via in vitro transcription. One entry per CDR3 protein, called by TCRdb with MiXCR from the reads. Of about 30,000 distinct CDR3 sequences listed, about half were seen once; the top ten hold approximately 6%. Indicated time point: after trial treatment. Specified treatment: LDRT plus nivolumab, ipilimumab, low-dose cyclophosphamide and aspirin (RACIN trial). Donors were administered nivolumab, ipilimumab, aspirin and low-dose cyclophosphamide, together with low-dose radiotherapy. The presence of advanced solid tumors lacking tumor-infiltrating lymphocytes characterized eligible patients. Between the trimmed V and J ends, which lost 3 bases and 11 bases, there was a span of 12 bases. CDR1 is MNHEY and CDR2 is SVGEGT in the germline V gene. The CDR3 extends over 12 amino acids.

The sample in question was PBMCs, obtained after low-dose radiotherapy plus immunotherapy. This clonotype originated in a male donor with gallbladder cancer. The chain combines TRBV6-2 or TRBV6-3 with TRBJ2-3; no definite D call. The CDR3 nucleotides are TGTGCCAGCAGTTATATTCGCCAGAGGCAGTATTTT. It codes for CASSYIRQRQYF.